This paragraph reports one TCR beta chain. Clones were read by immunoSEQ multiplex PCR, and TCRdb kept only the in-frame ones, dropping some. The table lists tens of thousands of clones, around 80% of them singletons, with approximately 7% in the top ten. This CDR3 contains 16 residues. CDR1 SGHTA and CDR2 FQGTGA come from the germline V gene. V gave up 1 base and J gave up 3 bases; unmatched junction bases: 5. As for time point: blood 2 weeks post-SBRT. Specified treatment: 15 Gy SBRT to primary tumor, nephrectomy 4 weeks later. The data originate from a study of radiation and T cells in renal cell carcinoma.

The sequencing here drew on blood, taken from a patient whose treatment included radiotherapy and nephrectomy. The chain employs TRBV7-3 and TRBJ2-2, with 7 positions matching TRBD1. This TCR derives from a man aged 55 to 70 with renal cell carcinoma. The CDR3, as DNA: TGTGCCAGCAGCTTAAGGACAGGACAATACACCGGGGAGCTGTTTTTT. This translates into CASSLRTGQYTGELFF.